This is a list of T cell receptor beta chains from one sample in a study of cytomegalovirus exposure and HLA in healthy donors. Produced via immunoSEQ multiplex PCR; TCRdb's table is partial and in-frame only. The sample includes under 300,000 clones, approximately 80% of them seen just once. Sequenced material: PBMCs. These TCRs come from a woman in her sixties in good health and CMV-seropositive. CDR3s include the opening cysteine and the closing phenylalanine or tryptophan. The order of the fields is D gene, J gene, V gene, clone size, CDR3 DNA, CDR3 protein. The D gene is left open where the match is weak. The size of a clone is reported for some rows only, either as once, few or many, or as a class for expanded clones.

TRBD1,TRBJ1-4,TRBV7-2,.,TGTGCCAGCAGCTCCTACAGGGGGCGCGTAGGTGAAAAACTGTTTTTT,CASSSYRGRVGEKLFF
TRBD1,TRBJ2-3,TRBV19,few,TGTGCCAGTAGTGGGACAGGGGCAGATACGCAGTATTTT,CASSGTGADTQYF
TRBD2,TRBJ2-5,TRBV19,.,TGTGCCAGTAGCGGGAGGCTGGGGGAGACCCAGTACTTC,CASSGRLGETQYF
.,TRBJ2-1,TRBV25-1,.,TGTGCCAGCAGTGAATTCGGGACTCGTCTCTACAATGAGCAGTTCTTC,CASSEFGTRLYNEQFF
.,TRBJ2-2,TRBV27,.,TGTGCCAGCAGTTTAGGTGGGAGAGGCACCGGGGAGCTGTTTTTT,CASSLGGRGTGELFF
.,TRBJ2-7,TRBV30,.,TGTGCCTGGAACCCCAGCTTTATACGCGGCGAGCAGTACTTC,CAWNPSFIRGEQYF
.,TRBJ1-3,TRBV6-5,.,TGTGCCAGCAGAAAGGACAGAGAGGCGGGAAACACCATATATTTT,CASRKDREAGNTIYF
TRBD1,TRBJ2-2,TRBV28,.,TGTGCCAGCACCGGAAAGACAGGGTGGGGGGAGCTGTTTTTT,CASTGKTGWGELFF
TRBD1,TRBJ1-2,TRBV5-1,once,TGCGCCAGCAGTAAGGACAGGAACTATGGCTACACCTTC,CASSKDRNYGYTF
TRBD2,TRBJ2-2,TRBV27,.,TGTGCCAGCAGCCTTCCCCCCGGACTAGCGCGCTTAACGAACACCGGGGAGCTGTTTTTT,CASSLPPGLARLTNTGELFF
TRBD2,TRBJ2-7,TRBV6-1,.,TGTGCCAGCAGGGAACAGACTAGCGGCTACGAGCAGTACTTC,CASREQTSGYEQYF
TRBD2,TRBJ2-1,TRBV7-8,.,TGTGCCAGCAGCTTTTCTAGCGGGAGGTATAATGAGCAGTTCTTC,CASSFSSGRYNEQFF
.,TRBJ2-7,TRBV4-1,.,TGCGCCAGCAGCCAACCAGGGGTCTCCTACGAGCAGTACTTC,CASSQPGVSYEQYF
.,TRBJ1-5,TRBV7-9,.,TGTGCCAGCAGCCCAGGGTTTAGTAGCAATCAGCCCCAGCATTTT,CASSPGFSSNQPQHF
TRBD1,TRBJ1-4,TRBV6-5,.,TGTGCCAGCAGTGAACGGGACAGAGAAAAACTGTTTTTT,CASSERDREKLFF
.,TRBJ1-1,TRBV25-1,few,TGTGCCAGCAGTGGGACTAGAACTGGGAGCACTGAAGCTTTCTTT,CASSGTRTGSTEAFF
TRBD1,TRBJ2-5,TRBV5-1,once,TGCGCCAGCAGTCGGGACAGCTACTCGTACCAAGAGACCCAGTACTTC,CASSRDSYSYQETQYF
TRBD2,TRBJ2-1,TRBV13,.,TGTGCCAGCAGCCCAGAGGGACTAGGGGAGGACAATGAGCAGTTCTTC,CASSPEGLGEDNEQFF
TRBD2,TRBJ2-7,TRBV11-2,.,TGTGCCAGCAGCTCATATTCCGGGCTAGCGGTTGCCTACGAGCAGTACTTC,CASSSYSGLAVAYEQYF
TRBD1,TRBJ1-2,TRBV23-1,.,TGCGCCAGCAGTCAACCGGGACAGGGGATCGCTTACTACTTCTACACCTTC,CASSQPGQGIAYYFYTF
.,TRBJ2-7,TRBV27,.,TGTGCCAGCAGTTTAAGTCAGGGATCCTACGAGCAGTACTTC,CASSLSQGSYEQYF
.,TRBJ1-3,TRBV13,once,TGTGCCAGCAGCTTTGGACAGAACTCTGGAAACACCATATATTTT,CASSFGQNSGNTIYF
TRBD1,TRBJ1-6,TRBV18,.,TGTGCCAGCTCGGAAGGAAAGGGGGCGAAACTGAAACCCCTCCACTTT,CASSEGKGAKLKPLHF
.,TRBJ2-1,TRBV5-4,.,TGTGCCAGCAGCTTTCTGAATGAGCAGTTCTTC,CASSFLNEQFF
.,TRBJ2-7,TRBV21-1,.,TGTGCCAGCAGCGGACAGGGGACTAGCGGAAGCCCGAGGTACGAGCAGTACTTC,CASSGQGTSGSPRYEQYF
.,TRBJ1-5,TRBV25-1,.,TGTGCCAGCAGTGAACTGGGGGCAAACCAGCCCCAGCATTTT,CASSELGANQPQHF
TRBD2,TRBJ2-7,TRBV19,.,TGTGCCAGTAGTCCGGGACTAGCTCCGGCGGAGCAGTACTTC,CASSPGLAPAEQYF